A single sample gave rise to the 13 T cell receptor beta chains below, sequenced in a study of early T cells in non-severe SARS-CoV-2 infection. Each CDR3 protein is one row after TCRdb ran MiXCR on the 5' RACE reads. The sample lists approximately 81,000 distinct CDR3 sequences, around 14% occurring once. The sample was whole blood. These receptors all come from an adult who was a healthcare worker with PCR-confirmed SARS-CoV-2 infection or an uninfected control (not recorded which).

This clonotype was observed many times. Germline and junction disagree at one end, which may indicate a read error. The V gene is TRBV7-7, the J gene TRBJ2-1; a weak D match, TRBD2 (5 bases). Germline CDR1 reads SSHAT; CDR2 reads FNYEAQ (reference sequence). The CDR3 contains 13 residues. The CDR3 bases are TGTGCTAGCAGCTTATCTCGAACGGGAAAGCAGTTCTTC. This translates into CASSLSRTGKQFF.

This clonotype was seen many times. The chain joins TRBV7-9 to TRBJ2-3, with TRBD1 matching over 7 bases. V lost 3 bases to trimming and J lost 2 bases; unmatched junction nucleotides: 8. From germline, CDR1 is SEHNR and CDR2 FQNEAQ (reference sequence). This CDR3 has 16 amino acids. CDR3 residues: CASSLGQGVDTDTQYF. The DNA of the CDR3 is TGTGCCAGCAGCTTGGGCCAGGGGGTAGACACAGATACGCAGTATTTT.

This clonotype was detected a few times. The V call is TRBV7-4, the J call TRBJ1-6; 9 bases map to TRBD1. The V gene end was trimmed by 7 bases and the J gene end by 8 bases; junction bases not matched to a gene: 12. The CDR3 has 16 amino acids. The germline CDR1 and CDR2 sequences are SGHVT and SQSDAQ. In DNA, the CDR3 is TGTGCCAGCATCGAGCACAGGGGGCGCGTTTATTCACCCCTCCACTTT. Its translation is CASIEHRGRVYSPLHF.

This chain connects TRBV11-1 to TRBJ2-1; 10 bases are shared with TRBD2. J was trimmed by 9 bases and V by 6 bases; bases with no gene match: 11. CDR1 and CDR2 (germline): SGHAT, FQDESV (reference sequence). The CDR3 totals 15 residues. The DNA of the CDR3 is TGTGCCAGCAGGCTAGTTCCTAGCGGGAGAGGTGAGCAGTTCTTC. Translating it yields CASRLVPSGRGEQFF.

This chain joins TRBV7-2 and TRBJ1-6, with D uncertain. The CDR3 is 14 residues long. The germline V gene has CDR1 SGHTA and CDR2 FQGNSA. Trimming removed 1 base at V and 8 bases at J, with 9 bases between. In DNA form, the CDR3 reads TGTGCCAGCAGCTTAGGAGGGTCTGATTCACCCCTCCACTTT. It yields the protein CASSLGGSDSPLHF. The complete variable domain, with remaining parts taken from reference TRBV7-2 and TRBJ1-6, reads GAGVSQSPSNKVTEKGKDVELRCDPISGHTALYWYRQSLGQGLEFLIYFQGNSAPDKSGLPSDRFSAERTGGSVSTLTIQRTQQEDSAVYLCASSLGGSDSPLHFGNGTRLTVT.

This clonotype showed up just a few times. The chain uses TRBV5-1 and TRBJ2-1; 9 nucleotides line up with TRBD2. CDR3 length: 18 amino acids. V was clipped by 4 bases and J by 0 bases; unmatched bases: 11. Germline loops: CDR1 SGHRS, CDR2 YFSETQ. The CDR3 sequence: CASSPRGGSGSSYNEQFF. The CDR3 DNA reads as TGCGCCAGCAGCCCCCGGGGGGGTAGCGGGAGCTCCTACAATGAGCAGTTCTTC.

This clonotype showed up many times. V is TRBV5-1 and J is TRBJ2-1, with D possibly TRBD1 on 5 matching bases. Germline V lookup: CDR1 SGHRS, CDR2 YFSETQ. V dropped 0 bases and J dropped 10 bases, with 17 bases sitting between them. This CDR3 is 15 amino acids long. The CDR3 DNA reads as TGCGCCAGCAGCTTGGAGACAGCGCAATTTGTAGAGCAGTTCTTC. This gives the protein CASSLETAQFVEQFF.

This clonotype was detected many times. The chain has TRBV5-1 and TRBJ2-7, with no clear D. The CDR3 is made up of 15 amino acids. CDR1 and CDR2 from the germline V gene are SGHRS and YFSETQ. Trimming removed 4 bases at V and 2 bases at J, with 16 bases between. CDR3 amino acids: CASSVISGGPYEQYF. CDR3 bases: TGCGCCAGCAGCGTCATTTCAGGTGGGCCCTACGAGCAGTACTTC.

The CDR3 coding sequence is TGCAGTGCTATTACCCCCCCTGGCTACACCTTC. Protein: CSAITPPGYTF. The chain employs TRBV20-1 and TRBJ1-2, with D uncertain. This CDR3 contains 11 residues. Germline CDR1 and CDR2: DFQATT and SNEGSKA (reference sequence). Trimming left V 4 bases short and J 7 bases short, with 10 bases between.

This clonotype was seen many times. The V gene is TRBV7-8, the J gene TRBJ1-1, with 8 bases lining up with TRBD1. V shed 1 base and J 3 bases; nucleotides not matched to a gene: 4. The germline gives CDR1 SGHVS, CDR2 FQNEAQ. The CDR3 is made up of 15 amino acids. CDR3 sequence (DNA): TGTGCCAGCAGCTTAGACGTGGACAGGGACACTGAAGCTTTCTTT. This translates into CASSLDVDRDTEAFF.

This clonotype was observed at least ten times. The genes are TRBV29-1 and TRBJ2-7; 7 bases map to TRBD2. CDR1 is SQVTM and CDR2 is ANQGSEA in the germline V gene. CDR3 length: 13 amino acids. Unmatched junction bases numbered 10, after V lost 7 bases and J lost 4 bases. CDR3 sequence reads: CSGGSGEGYEQYF. The DNA for the CDR3 is TGCAGCGGAGGTTCGGGGGAGGGTTACGAGCAGTACTTC.

In this sample, this clonotype turned up a few times. The chain joins TRBV24-1 to TRBJ2-3; 9 bases map to TRBD1. The trim removed 2 bases at V and 5 bases at J, leaving 7 bases unmatched. CDR3 length equals 16 residues. Germline V gene data show CDR1 as KGHDR and CDR2 as SFDVKD. CDR3 coding DNA: TGTGCCACCAGTGATTCCGGGACAGGGCGAGAAGATACGCAGTATTTT. This sequence encodes CATSDSGTGREDTQYF.

The V call is TRBV18, the J call TRBJ1-5; TRBD1 might be the D (6 bases). The length of the CDR3 is 13 residues. Germline loops: CDR1 KGHSH, CDR2 LQKENI. V was trimmed by 6 bases and J by 5 bases, leaving 11 bases between them. The CDR3 sequence: CASSPGAHQPQHF. As DNA, the CDR3 is TGTGCCAGCTCCCCGGGGGCGCATCAGCCCCAGCATTTT.